This T cell receptor beta chain was observed in a study of T cell responses to AZD1222 COVID-19 vaccine. Overall study findings and caveats: The study found vaccine-associated CD4 TCRs spanning spike, dominant at 160-218 and 743-854. Two AZD1222 administrations were followed by greater Spike-specific TCR breadth and depth. The study identified only six AZD1222 recipients as seropositive at baseline. Females outnumbered males among donors, who were mostly white British; clonal diversity was possibly underestimated.

Remarks on this clone: The antigen remains unidentified.

Germline-derived CDR1 and CDR2 are LNHNV and YYDKDF (reference sequence). V gave up 1 base and J gave up 2 bases, with 15 bases separating them. The CDR3 length is 16 residues. The repertoire was sequenced with immunoSEQ multiplex PCR; TCRdb's copy has only in-frame clones and lacks some. The repertoire consists of about 150,000 clones, with over 75% occurring once and the leading ten covering 1.5% to 2%. The gene calls are TRBV15 and TRBJ2-7, with D possibly TRBD2 on 6 matching bases. This sample comprised peripheral blood, obtained on day 0 of AZD1222 vaccination. The clonotype comes from an adult in good health. DNA for the CDR3: TGTGCCACCAGCAGAGTTTTGGAGGGGTGGACCTACGAGCAGTACTTC. Protein sequence: CATSRVLEGWTYEQYF.